What follows are 16 T cell receptor beta chains derived from one specimen sequenced in a study of human T cells and chemical hapten exposure. Time point reported: patch test 3, about 24 weeks after DPC sensitization. Treatment: therapeutic diphenylcyclopropenone sensitization with weekly scalp DPC. MiXCR was run by TCRdb on the RACE reads, yielding one entry per CDR3 protein. The table lists approximately 97,000 distinct CDR3 sequences, roughly a quarter of them singletons, with about a tenth in the top ten. The sequences come from whole blood, collected in connection with sensitization to the hapten diphenylcyclopropenone (DPC). The receptors stem from a man between 40 and 49 years old with alopecia areata. Some clones in this sample may be carry-over from other donors' samples.

The rearrangement uses TRBV28 and TRBJ2-5; TRBD1 matches at 10 bases. The germline gives CDR1 MDHEN, CDR2 SYDVKM. V shed 5 bases and J 5 bases; nucleotides not matched to a gene: 11. The CDR3 contains 16 residues. The CDR3 sequence is CASSPRDRGRSETQYF. CDR3 DNA: TGTGCCAGCAGTCCGCGGGACAGGGGCCGGTCCGAGACCCAGTACTTC.

This chain links TRBV28 with TRBJ1-3; perhaps TRBD1 as D (5 bases). CDR3 length: 15 amino acids. In germline, CDR1 is MDHEN, CDR2 SYDVKM. Deletions cut 7 bases from V and 5 bases from J, with 18 bases between. CDR3 DNA sequence: TGTGCCAGCATCCTATCTGGGACGGGGCGAAACACCATATATTTT. Translated: CASILSGTGRNTIYF.

This clonotype was detected ten times or more. The V gene is TRBV11-2, the J gene TRBJ2-1; 7 bases are a match to TRBD1. V shed 4 bases, J shed 0 bases, and the junction held 6 bases outside the gene matches. This CDR3 comprises 16 residues. CDR1 and CDR2 (germline): SGHAT, FQNNGV. The CDR3 loop reads CASSSTGQSSYNEQFF. Written as DNA, the CDR3 is TGTGCCAGCAGCTCGACGGGACAGAGCTCCTACAATGAGCAGTTCTTC.

J is TRBJ2-5 and V is TRBV5-6; D remains unclear. Between the trimmed V and J ends, which lost 0 bases and 1 base, there was a span of 7 bases. CDR1 and CDR2 (germline): SGHDT, YYEEEE. The CDR3 is made up of 14 amino acids. The CDR3 spells CASSLAASQETQYF. CDR3 coding DNA: TGTGCCAGCAGCTTGGCCGCCAGCCAAGAGACCCAGTACTTC.

V gene TRBV14 combines with J gene TRBJ1-5; 12 bases are shared with TRBD1. The germline V gene has CDR1 SGHDN and CDR2 FVKESK. CDR3 length: 17 amino acids. The trim removed 0 bases at V and 6 bases at J, leaving 6 bases unmatched. The DNA for the CDR3 is TGTGCCAGCAGCCAAGATAAAGGGACAGGGGGCATTCAGCCCCAGCATTTT. Amino acids: CASSQDKGTGGIQPQHF.

This clonotype has a handful of counts. The chain links TRBV20-1 to TRBJ2-3; 9 bases align to TRBD2. J was trimmed by 4 bases and V by 1 base; bases with no gene match: 6. The CDR3 is made up of 15 amino acids. Germline-derived CDR1 and CDR2 are DFQATT and SNEGSKA (reference sequence). CDR3 DNA sequence: TGCAGTGCTAGAGTGAGCGGGAGGTTGGCAGATACGCAGTATTTT. Its translation: CSARVSGRLADTQYF.

This clonotype was observed a handful of times. V is TRBV4-2 and J is TRBJ1-4; 10 positions agree with TRBD1. Germline V lookup: CDR1 LGHNA, CDR2 YNFKEQ. CDR3 length: 16 amino acids. Trimming took 6 bases from V and 5 from J; bases not matched to a gene: 9. The CDR3 DNA reads as TGTGCCAGCAGACATGCTCCGGGACAGGGGAATGAAAAACTGTTTTTT. Residues: CASRHAPGQGNEKLFF.

The rearrangement links TRBV6-6 to TRBJ2-7; D perhaps matches TRBD1 (5 bases). Germline V gene lookup returns CDR1 MNHNY and CDR2 SVGAGI (reference sequence). The CDR3 loop spans 13 amino acids. V was cut by 6 bases and J by 1 base, with 10 bases left in between. The CDR3 loop is CASSPQGSYEQYF. In nucleotides, the CDR3 is TGTGCCAGCAGCCCCCAGGGTTCCTACGAGCAGTACTTC.

The chain is built from TRBV6-2 or TRBV6-3 and TRBJ2-7; D is uncertain. Trimming took 6 bases from V and 0 from J, leaving 9 bases between them. The CDR3 loop spans 13 amino acids. From germline, CDR1 is MNHEY and CDR2 SVGEGT. Here the CDR3 reads CASRTTNSYEQYF. CDR3 DNA: TGTGCCAGCAGAACAACCAACTCCTACGAGCAGTACTTC.

This chain uses TRBV19 with TRBJ2-2, with D possibly being TRBD1 or TRBD2 (5 bases each). Germline V gene lookup returns CDR1 LNHDA and CDR2 SQIVND (reference sequence). Trimming took off 3 bases at V and 13 bases at J, with 15 bases between the two ends. The CDR3 is 13 amino acids. The CDR3 DNA follows: TGTGCCAGTAGTATGGGACCCCCGTCGGGGCTGTTTTTT. It yields the protein CASSMGPPSGLFF.

This chain links TRBV27 with TRBJ2-7, with a tentative D call TRBD1 (6 bases). CDR1 MNHEY and CDR2 SMNVEV come from the germline V gene (reference sequence). V gave up 5 bases and J gave up 6 bases, with 23 bases separating them. The CDR3 is 16 residues long. CDR3 nucleotide sequence: TGTGCCAGCAGTCCCCGGTGGGCAGGGGCGATTTTCGAGCAGTACTTC. Residues: CASSPRWAGAIFEQYF.

The DNA for the CDR3 is TGTGCCAGCAGCTCCGCGTCTGGGGGGGACGAGCAGTACTTC. Translated, it gives CASSSASGGDEQYF. V is TRBV7-9 and J is TRBJ2-7; TRBD2 aligns across 7 bases. Trimming cost V 4 bases and J 5 bases; bases outside gene matches: 8. This CDR3 is built from 14 residues. Per germline, CDR1 SEHNR and CDR2 FQNEAQ (reference sequence).

This chain joins TRBV7-8 and TRBJ1-4; D perhaps matches TRBD1 (5 bases). V was shortened by 5 bases and J by 6 bases, with 10 bases between the two germline ends. Germline V gene data show CDR1 as SGHVS and CDR2 as FQNEAQ. The CDR3 is 13 amino acids. The CDR3 is CASSPTVYEKLFF. In nucleotides, the CDR3 is TGTGCCAGCAGCCCGACAGTCTATGAAAAACTGTTTTTT. Together with reference TRBV7-8 and TRBJ1-4, the CDR3 gives the full variable domain: GAGVSQSPRYKVAKRGQDVALRCDPISGHVSLFWYQQALGQGPEFLTYFQNEAQLDKSGLPSDRFFAERPEGSVSTLKIQRTQQEDSAVYLCASSPTVYEKLFFGSGTQLSVL.

The rearrangement joins TRBV10-3 to TRBJ2-4; no definite D call. In germline, CDR1 is ENHRY, CDR2 SYGVKD. Trimming took off 4 bases at V and 0 bases at J, with 4 bases between the two ends. The CDR3 is 13 amino acids. The CDR3 DNA reads TGTGCCATCAGTGGGTTAGCCAAAAACATTCAGTACTTC. This codes for CAISGLAKNIQYF.

This chain uses TRBV6-2 or TRBV6-3 with TRBJ2-5; the match to TRBD2 covers 7 bases. The trim removed 4 bases at V and 4 bases at J, leaving 12 bases unmatched. CDR1 is MNHEY and CDR2 is SVGEGT in the germline V gene. The CDR3 runs 16 residues. CDR3 region: CASSSFPGRGGETQYF. The CDR3 DNA sequence: TGTGCCAGCAGTTCCTTCCCAGGGAGGGGTGGAGAGACCCAGTACTTC.

The genes are TRBV11-2 and TRBJ1-6; TRBD1 might be the D (5 bases). CDR1 and CDR2 (germline): SGHAT, FQNNGV. Deletions cut 4 bases from V and 9 bases from J, with 13 bases between. The CDR3 is made up of 14 amino acids. The CDR3 sequence is CASSSSTGGSPLHF. The CDR3 bases are TGTGCCAGCAGCTCAAGCACGGGGGGTTCACCCCTCCACTTT.